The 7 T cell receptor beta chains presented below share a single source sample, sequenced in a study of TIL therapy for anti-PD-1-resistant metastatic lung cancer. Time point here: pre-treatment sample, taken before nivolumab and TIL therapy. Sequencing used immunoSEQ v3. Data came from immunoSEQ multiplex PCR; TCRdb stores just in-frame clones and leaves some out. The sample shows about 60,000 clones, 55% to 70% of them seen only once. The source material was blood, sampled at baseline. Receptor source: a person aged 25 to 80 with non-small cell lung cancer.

The CDR3 protein is CASSEGPGRSYEQYF. The CDR3 DNA sequence: TGTGCCAGCAGCGAGGGCCCCGGGAGGTCCTACGAGCAGTACTTC. This chain uses TRBV9 with TRBJ2-7, with 7 positions matching TRBD2. This CDR3 is 15 amino acids long. With 3 bases clipped from V and 1 base from J, the junction kept 7 bases outside the gene matches. Germline CDR1 and CDR2: SGDLS and YYNGEE.

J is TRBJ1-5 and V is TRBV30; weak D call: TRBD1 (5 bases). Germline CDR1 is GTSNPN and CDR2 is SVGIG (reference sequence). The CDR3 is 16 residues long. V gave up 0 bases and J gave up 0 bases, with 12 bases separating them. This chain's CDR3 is CAWSVRGASSNQPQHF. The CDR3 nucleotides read TGTGCCTGGAGTGTAAGGGGAGCTTCTAGCAATCAGCCCCAGCATTTT.

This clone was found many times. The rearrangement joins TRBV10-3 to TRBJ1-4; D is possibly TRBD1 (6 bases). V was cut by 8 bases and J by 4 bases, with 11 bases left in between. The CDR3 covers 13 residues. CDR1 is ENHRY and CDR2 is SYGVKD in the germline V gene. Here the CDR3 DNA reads TGTGCCATCGGCAGGGGCGATAATGAAAAACTGTTTTTT. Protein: CAIGRGDNEKLFF.

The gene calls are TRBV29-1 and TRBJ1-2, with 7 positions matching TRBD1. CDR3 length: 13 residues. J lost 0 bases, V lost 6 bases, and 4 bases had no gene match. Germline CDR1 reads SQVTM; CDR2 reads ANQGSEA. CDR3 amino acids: CSVSGQTNYGYTF. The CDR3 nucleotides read TGCAGCGTGTCGGGACAGACTAACTATGGCTACACCTTC.

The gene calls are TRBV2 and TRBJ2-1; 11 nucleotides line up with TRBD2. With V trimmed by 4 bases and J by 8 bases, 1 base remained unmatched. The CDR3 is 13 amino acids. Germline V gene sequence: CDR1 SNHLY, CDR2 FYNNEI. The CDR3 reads CASSGGLADEQFF. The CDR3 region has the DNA TGTGCCAGCAGTGGGGGACTAGCGGATGAGCAGTTCTTC.

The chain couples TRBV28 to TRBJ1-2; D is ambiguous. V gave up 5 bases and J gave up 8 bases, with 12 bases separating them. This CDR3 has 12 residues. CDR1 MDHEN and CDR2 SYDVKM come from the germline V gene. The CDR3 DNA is TGTGCCAGCAGTCCGACTTGGGAGGGCTACACCTTC. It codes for CASSPTWEGYTF.

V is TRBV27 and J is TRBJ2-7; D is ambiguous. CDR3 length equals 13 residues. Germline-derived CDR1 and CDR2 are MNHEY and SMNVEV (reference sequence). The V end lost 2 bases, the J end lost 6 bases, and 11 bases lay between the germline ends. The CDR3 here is CASSLKSPGEQYF. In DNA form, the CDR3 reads TGTGCCAGCAGTTTAAAATCCCCCGGCGAGCAGTACTTC.